The T cell receptor beta chain described here comes from a study of T cell repertoires in cytomegalovirus infection. The overall study: CMV epitopes in the study were HLA-C-restricted (recently identified) and HLA-B-restricted (well studied). Both CMV infection and a matching HLA type were indicated by public TCR beta signatures. Study-wide points: The ex vivo response was dominated by HLA-C-restricted CMV-specific TCR beta clonotypes. The cumulative frequency of public TCR beta families identified carriers of CMV plus the relevant HLA.

TCRdb recomputed calls from the reads with MiXCR, one row per CDR3 protein. The sample holds 150,000 to 200,000 distinct CDR3 sequences, less than 25% seen once. This clonotype has just one count. Its antigen is undetermined. Germline CDR1 is PRHDT and CDR2 is FYEKMQ (reference sequence). This CDR3 is 17 amino acids long. V shed 0 bases and J 0 bases; nucleotides not matched to a gene: 2. The chain employs TRBV13 and TRBJ2-1; 10 positions match TRBD2. The source was CD8+ T cells from cultured PBMCs, collected from culture after CMV antigen stimulation. The clonotype comes from a human donor in good health (CMV status not recorded). Some clones in this sample may be carry-over from other donors' samples. CDR3: CASSLGLAGSSYNEQFF. CDR3 nucleotides: TGTGCCAGCAGCTTAGGACTAGCGGGGAGCTCCTACAATGAGCAGTTCTTC.